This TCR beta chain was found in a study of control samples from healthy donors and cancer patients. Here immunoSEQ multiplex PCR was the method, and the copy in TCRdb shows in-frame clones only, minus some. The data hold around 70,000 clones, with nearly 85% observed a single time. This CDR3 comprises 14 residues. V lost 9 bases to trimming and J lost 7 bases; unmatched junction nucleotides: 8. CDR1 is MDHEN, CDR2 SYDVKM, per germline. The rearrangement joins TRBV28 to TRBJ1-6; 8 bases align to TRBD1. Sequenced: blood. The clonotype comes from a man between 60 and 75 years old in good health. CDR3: CASSSGGSNSPLHF. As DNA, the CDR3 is TGTGCCAGTTCCTCAGGGGGCTCGAATTCACCCCTCCACTTT.